The sequence of this T cell receptor beta chain was determined in a study of OX40 agonist ivuxolimab in advanced cancers. Study findings and constraints: CD4+ and CD8+ T cells in blood underwent clonal expansion by week 6 at 0.1 to 3.0 mg/kg. Antigen specificity remained undetermined for the expanded peripheral T cells.

The repertoire was sequenced with immunoSEQ multiplex PCR; TCRdb's copy has only in-frame clones and lacks some. The profile shows around 120,000 clones, roughly nine tenths of them singletons. On this clone: Its specificity is not known.

Germline V gene lookup returns CDR1 SGHDT and CDR2 YYEEEE. V dropped 4 bases and J dropped 0; count of bases not matched to a gene: 6. The CDR3 is made up of 16 amino acids. The clonotype originates from an adult with an advanced solid tumor such as melanoma, head and neck, liver or kidney cancer. The sequenced sample was CD4+ or CD8+ T cells sorted from blood, obtained in a trial of the OX40 agonist ivuxolimab. The J gene is TRBJ2-4, the V gene TRBV5-6; 8 bases are shared with TRBD2. CDR3 residues: CASSPSGGVAKNIQYF. CDR3 bases: TGTGCCAGCAGCCCCTCGGGGGGGGTAGCCAAAAACATTCAGTACTTC.